The sequence of this T cell receptor beta chain was determined in a study of OX40 agonist ivuxolimab in advanced cancers. Overall study context: Three patients got partial responses; one had hepatocellular carcinoma and two had cutaneous melanoma. Study conclusions and caveats: Patients with a partial response at 0.1-3.0 mg/kg had among the lowest clonal expansion. Determination of antigen specificity was not performed for the expanded peripheral T cells.

On this clone: As yet, its antigen is unknown.

V lost 5 bases and J 6 bases, leaving 11 bases between the germline ends. The germline gives CDR1 SGHAT, CDR2 FQNNGV. The CDR3 loop spans 13 amino acids. Researchers took blood at baseline, on cycle 4 day 1, and on cycle 7 day 1. Using immunoSEQ multiplex PCR, the repertoire was profiled, and TCRdb retains in-frame clones only, with some absent. The table has 50,000 to 70,000 clones, around four fifths seen once. Sequenced here: CD4+ or CD8+ T cells sorted from blood, sampled in a trial of the OX40 agonist ivuxolimab. The gene calls are TRBV11-2 and TRBJ2-1, with D possibly matching TRBD1 (5 bases). The origin of this receptor is an adult with an advanced solid tumor such as melanoma, head and neck, liver or kidney cancer. CDR3 protein: CASSLRRGNEQFF. CDR3 in DNA: TGTGCCAGCAGCCTTAGAAGGGGCAATGAGCAGTTCTTC.